Presented here are 13 T cell receptor beta chains from one specimen sequenced in a study of blood T cell repertoires in COVID-19. Assay: immunoSEQ multiplex PCR; the TCRdb copy retains only in-frame clones and omits some. The sample yields roughly 250,000 clones, about 88% seen once. The specimen was peripheral blood. The receptors come from a middle-aged woman who had recovered from COVID-19.

The chain joins TRBV6-5 to TRBJ1-3; tentative D call: TRBD1 (5 bases). The CDR3 runs 15 residues. V was trimmed by 8 bases and J by 0 bases, leaving 14 bases between them. CDR1 and CDR2 from the germline V gene are MNHEY and SVGAGI. As DNA, the CDR3 is TGTGCCAGCGGGTTGACAGTTTTCTCTGGAAACACCATATATTTT. The encoded protein is CASGLTVFSGNTIYF.

A single count supports this clone. This chain links TRBV5-6 with TRBJ2-7; weak D call: TRBD2 (6 bases). The CDR3 runs 14 residues. Germline V CDR1 and CDR2: SGHDT, YYEEEE. The germline V and J ends were trimmed by 3 bases and 3 bases, with 13 bases remaining between them. The CDR3 protein is CASSSGDGYYEQYF. DNA of the CDR3: TGTGCCAGCAGCTCGGGGGACGGGTACTACGAGCAGTACTTC.

Regarding this clone: One end of the junction fails to match germline, which may point to a read error. The chain uses TRBV7-7 and TRBJ1-1; D not certain. CDR3 length: 13 amino acids. Germline V CDR1 and CDR2: SSHAT, FNYEAQ (reference sequence). Written as DNA, the CDR3 is TGTGCTAGCAGTCAAGACAAGAACACTGAAGCTTTCTTT. Encoded protein: CASSQDKNTEAFF.

This clone appeared once. This chain links TRBV21-1 with TRBJ2-1; the DNA was not used to check the table's D call, TRBD2. TRBV21-1 is recorded as a pseudogene. This CDR3 has 18 amino acids. The CDR3 reads CATQSHLAGATRYNEQFF. Written as DNA, the CDR3 is TGTGCCACCCAATCACACCTAGCGGGGGCCACCAGATACAATGAGCAGTTCTTC.

The chain carries TRBV7-6 and TRBJ2-1, with D possibly TRBD1 on 6 matching bases. The CDR3 has 15 amino acids. The V gene lost 4 bases and the J gene lost 2 bases, with 12 bases spanning the gap. Germline V lookup: CDR1 SGHVS, CDR2 FNYEAQ. The CDR3 loop reads CASSSGQRAYNEQFF. The CDR3 bases are TGTGCCAGCAGCTCAGGACAGAGGGCCTACAATGAGCAGTTCTTC. The entire variable domain, with the rest obtained from reference TRBV7-6 and TRBJ2-1, is as follows: GAGVSQSPRYKVTKRGQDVALRCDPISGHVSLYWYRQALGQGPEFLTYFNYEAQQDKSGLPNDRFSAERPEGSISTLTIQRTEQRDSAMYRCASSSGQRAYNEQFFGPGTRLTVL.

As DNA, the CDR3 is TGTGCCAGCAGTTTGGGCGACACCGGGGAGCTGTTTTTT. Protein sequence: CASSLGDTGELFF. The chain combines TRBV11-3 with TRBJ2-2; no clear D gene. The germline V gene has CDR1 SGHNT and CDR2 YENEEA. The CDR3 extends over 13 amino acids. V was cut by 6 bases and J by 3 bases, with 8 bases left in between.

This rearrangement joins TRBV30 to TRBJ1-2, with D hard to call. Germline V gives CDR1 GTSNPN, CDR2 SVGIG (reference sequence). The CDR3 loop spans 13 amino acids. Trimming took 3 bases from V and 4 from J, leaving 12 bases between them. CDR3 sequence: CAWRGTSGYGYTF. CDR3 bases: TGTGCCTGGAGGGGTACCTCGGGCTATGGCTACACCTTC.

J is TRBJ2-7 and V is TRBV6-2 or TRBV6-3; 11 nucleotides match TRBD1. In germline, CDR1 is MNHEY, CDR2 SVGEGT. With V trimmed by 2 bases and J by 4 bases, 10 bases remained unmatched. The CDR3 is 17 amino acids. The CDR3 reads CASSYPEGQGVPYEQYF. CDR3 DNA: TGTGCCAGCAGTTACCCGGAGGGACAGGGGGTACCTTACGAGCAGTACTTC.

V is TRBV28 and J is TRBJ2-7; the D gene is possibly TRBD1 (6 bases). Germline values: CDR1 MDHEN, CDR2 SYDVKM. V was shortened by 5 bases and J by 1 base, with 12 bases between the two germline ends. The length of the CDR3 is 14 residues. The CDR3 DNA reads as TGTGCCAGCAGTCGGGACATCAATTCCTACGAGCAGTACTTC. Protein sequence: CASSRDINSYEQYF.

The chain is built from TRBV19 and TRBJ1-1; tentative D call: TRBD1 (5 bases). The CDR3 has 16 amino acids. Trimming pared 2 bases from V and 4 bases from J, leaving 17 bases between. The V gene's germline CDR1 is LNHDA and CDR2 SQIVND (reference sequence). The CDR3 protein is CASSILQGRRGTEAFF. The CDR3, as DNA: TGTGCCAGTAGTATACTTCAGGGTAGAAGGGGCACTGAAGCTTTCTTT.

The chain carries TRBV28 and TRBJ1-1; tentatively, D is TRBD1 (5 bases). Germline V gene data show CDR1 as MDHEN and CDR2 as SYDVKM. The V end was cut by 2 bases, the J end by 10 bases, with 11 bases between. CDR3 length: 12 residues. In nucleotides, the CDR3 is TGTGCCAGCAGTTTACAGGGATTGGGAGCTTTCTTT. Encoded protein: CASSLQGLGAFF.

The CDR3 loop reads CASSHGGLGQSGELFF. The CDR3 DNA reads as TGCGCCAGCAGCCACGGGGGACTAGGACAGTCCGGGGAGCTGTTTTTT. V and J are TRBV4-3 and TRBJ2-2; 8 bases are shared with TRBD2. The CDR3 consists of 16 residues. The germline CDR1 and CDR2 sequences are LGHNA and YSLEER. Losses at the gene ends were 3 bases for V and 6 bases for J; bases not matched to a gene: 9.

J is TRBJ1-2 and V is TRBV6-5, with TRBD1 as a possible D gene (6 bases). CDR3 length: 14 amino acids. Per the germline V gene, CDR1 is MNHEY and CDR2 is SVGAGI. V was shortened by 6 bases and J by 4 bases, with 15 bases between the two germline ends. The CDR3 DNA reads as TGTGCCAGCAGCCCCACGGTGGGGGCCTATGGCTACACCTTC. Protein: CASSPTVGAYGYTF.